This T cell receptor (beta chain) was identified in a study of T-cell memory formation after mild COVID-19. This clonotype was counted many times. The CDR3 contains 16 residues. Germline-derived CDR1 and CDR2 are LGHNA and YSLEER. With V trimmed by 1 base and J by 8 bases, 9 bases remained unmatched. Using its own MiXCR run on the 5' RACE reads, TCRdb lists one record per CDR3 protein. The sample has 150,000 to 200,000 distinct CDR3 sequences; about 21% are singletons. This chain connects TRBV4-3 to TRBJ1-2, with TRBD1 matching over 11 bases. Material for sequencing was PBMCs or a T cell subset sorted from them (not recorded which). This receptor was identified in an adult woman who had mild COVID-19 (a few samples of this study predate the infection). Cell type and time point are not known. This CDR3 is CASSQGIGQGAEGYTF. CDR3 sequence (DNA): TGCGCCAGCAGCCAAGGTATTGGACAGGGGGCGGAAGGCTACACCTTC.